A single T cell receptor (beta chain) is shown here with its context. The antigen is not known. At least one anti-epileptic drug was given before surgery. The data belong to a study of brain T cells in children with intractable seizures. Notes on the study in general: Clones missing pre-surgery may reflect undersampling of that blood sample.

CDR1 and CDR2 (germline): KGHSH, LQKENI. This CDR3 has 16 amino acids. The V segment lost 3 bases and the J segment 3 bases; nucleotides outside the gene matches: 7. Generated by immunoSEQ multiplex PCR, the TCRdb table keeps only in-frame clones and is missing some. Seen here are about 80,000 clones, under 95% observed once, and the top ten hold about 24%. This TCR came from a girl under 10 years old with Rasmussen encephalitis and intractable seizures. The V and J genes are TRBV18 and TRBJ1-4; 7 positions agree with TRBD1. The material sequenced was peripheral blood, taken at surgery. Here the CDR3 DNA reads TGTGCCAGCTCACCCGCAGGGGGTCTCCCTAATGAAAAACTGTTTTTT. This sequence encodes CASSPAGGLPNEKLFF.